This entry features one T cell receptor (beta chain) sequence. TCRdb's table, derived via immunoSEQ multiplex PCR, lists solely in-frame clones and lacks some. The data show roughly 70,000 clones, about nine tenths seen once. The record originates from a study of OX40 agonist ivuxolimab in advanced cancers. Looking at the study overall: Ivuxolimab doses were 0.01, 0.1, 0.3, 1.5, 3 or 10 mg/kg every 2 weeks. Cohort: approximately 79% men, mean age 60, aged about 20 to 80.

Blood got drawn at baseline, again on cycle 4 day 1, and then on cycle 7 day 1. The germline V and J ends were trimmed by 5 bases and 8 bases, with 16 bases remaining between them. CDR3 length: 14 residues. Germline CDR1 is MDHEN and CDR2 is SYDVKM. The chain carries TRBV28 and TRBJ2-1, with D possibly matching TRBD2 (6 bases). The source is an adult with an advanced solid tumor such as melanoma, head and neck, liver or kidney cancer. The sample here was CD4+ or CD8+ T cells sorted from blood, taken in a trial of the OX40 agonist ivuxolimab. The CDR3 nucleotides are TGTGCCAGCAGTCATGAGCAGGAGGGATATGAGCAGTTCTTC. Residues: CASSHEQEGYEQFF.